The T cell receptor (beta chain) under discussion was sequenced for a study of OX40 agonist ivuxolimab in advanced cancers. This CDR3 region has 15 residues. Germline V gene sequence: CDR1 SGHRS, CDR2 YFSETQ. The ends lost 0 bases at V and 4 bases at J; junction bases unmatched: 7. Profiled with immunoSEQ multiplex PCR; TCRdb holds only in-frame clones, not every one. The table includes about 26,000 clones, approximately 85% detected once. This chain links TRBV5-1 with TRBJ2-7; 7 bases agree with TRBD2. The starting material was CD4+ or CD8+ T cells sorted from blood, obtained in a trial of the OX40 agonist ivuxolimab. The source is an adult with an advanced solid tumor such as melanoma, head and neck, liver or kidney cancer. The CDR3: CASSLANWEGYEQYF. The CDR3 DNA reads as TGCGCCAGCAGCTTGGCCAATTGGGAGGGTTACGAGCAGTACTTC.